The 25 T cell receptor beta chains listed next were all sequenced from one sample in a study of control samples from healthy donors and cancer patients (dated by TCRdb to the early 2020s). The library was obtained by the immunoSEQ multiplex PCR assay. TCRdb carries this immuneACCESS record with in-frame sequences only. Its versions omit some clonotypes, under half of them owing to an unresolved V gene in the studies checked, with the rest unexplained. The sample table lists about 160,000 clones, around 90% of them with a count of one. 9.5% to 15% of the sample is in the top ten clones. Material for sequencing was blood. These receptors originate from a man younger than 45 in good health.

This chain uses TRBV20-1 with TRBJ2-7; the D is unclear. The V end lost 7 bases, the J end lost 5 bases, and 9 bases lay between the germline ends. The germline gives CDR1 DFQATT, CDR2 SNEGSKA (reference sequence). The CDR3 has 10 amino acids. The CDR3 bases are TGCAGTGGCCTGGATCACGAGCAGTACTTC. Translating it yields CSGLDHEQYF.

CDR3 sequence reads: CASSLASAVGVNYGYTF. The CDR3 DNA follows: TGTGCCAGCAGCTTAGCGTCGGCGGTGGGGGTTAACTATGGCTACACCTTC. The rearrangement links TRBV7-2 to TRBJ1-2; a weak D match, TRBD1 (5 bases). Germline V gene data show CDR1 as SGHTA and CDR2 as FQGNSA. The CDR3 runs to 17 residues. V was cut by 0 bases and J by 1 base, with 15 bases left in between.

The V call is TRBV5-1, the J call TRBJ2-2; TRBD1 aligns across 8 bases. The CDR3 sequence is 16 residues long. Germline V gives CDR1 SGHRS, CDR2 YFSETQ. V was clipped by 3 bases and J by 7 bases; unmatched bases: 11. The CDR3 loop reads CASSSGQGLGIGELFF. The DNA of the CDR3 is TGCGCCAGCAGCTCAGGACAGGGACTCGGTATCGGGGAGCTGTTTTTT.

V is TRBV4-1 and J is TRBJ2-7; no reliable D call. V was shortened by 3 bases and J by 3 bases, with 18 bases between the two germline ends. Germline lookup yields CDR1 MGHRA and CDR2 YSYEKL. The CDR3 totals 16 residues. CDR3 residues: CASSQEPSLSYYEQYF. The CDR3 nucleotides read TGCGCCAGCAGCCAGGAACCTTCGCTATCGTACTACGAGCAGTACTTC.

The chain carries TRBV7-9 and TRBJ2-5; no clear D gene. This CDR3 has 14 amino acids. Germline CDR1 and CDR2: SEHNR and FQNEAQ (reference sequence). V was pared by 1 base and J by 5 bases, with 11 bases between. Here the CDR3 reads CASSLDVARETQYF. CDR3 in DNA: TGTGCCAGCAGCTTAGATGTGGCCCGGGAGACCCAGTACTTC.

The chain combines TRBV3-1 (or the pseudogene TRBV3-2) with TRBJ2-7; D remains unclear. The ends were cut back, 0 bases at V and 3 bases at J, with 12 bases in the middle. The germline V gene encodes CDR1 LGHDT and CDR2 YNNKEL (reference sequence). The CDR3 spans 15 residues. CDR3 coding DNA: TGTGCCAGCAGCCAAGAAAGACCATGGGACTACGAGCAGTACTTC. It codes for CASSQERPWDYEQYF.

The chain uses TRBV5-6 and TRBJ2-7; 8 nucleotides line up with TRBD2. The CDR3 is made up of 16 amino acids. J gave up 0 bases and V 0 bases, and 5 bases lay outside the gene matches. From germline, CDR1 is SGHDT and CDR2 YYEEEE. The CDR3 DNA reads TGTGCCAGCAGCTTGGGGTTAGCGGGGCTCTCCTACGAGCAGTACTTC. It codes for CASSLGLAGLSYEQYF.

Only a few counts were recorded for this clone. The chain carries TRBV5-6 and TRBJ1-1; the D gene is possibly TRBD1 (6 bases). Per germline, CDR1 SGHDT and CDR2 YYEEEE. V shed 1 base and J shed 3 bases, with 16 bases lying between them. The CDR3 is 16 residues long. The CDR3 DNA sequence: TGTGCCAGCAGCTTGACAGGGTGGGGTAGGGACACTGAAGCTTTCTTT. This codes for CASSLTGWGRDTEAFF.

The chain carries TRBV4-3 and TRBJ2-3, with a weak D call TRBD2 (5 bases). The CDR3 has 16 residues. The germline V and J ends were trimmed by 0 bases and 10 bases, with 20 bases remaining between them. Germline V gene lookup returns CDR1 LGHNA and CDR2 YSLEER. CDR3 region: CASSQDKSAQSRAQYF. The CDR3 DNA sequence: TGCGCCAGCAGCCAAGATAAATCCGCCCAGTCGCGGGCGCAGTATTTT.

CDR3 protein: CASRLQEGYQPQHF. The CDR3 bases are TGTGCCAGCAGATTGCAGGAGGGTTATCAGCCCCAGCATTTT. The rearrangement uses TRBV2 and TRBJ1-5; D gene unclear. V was trimmed by 6 bases and J by 5 bases, leaving 14 bases between them. Germline V gene sequence: CDR1 SNHLY, CDR2 FYNNEI. This CDR3 is built from 14 residues.

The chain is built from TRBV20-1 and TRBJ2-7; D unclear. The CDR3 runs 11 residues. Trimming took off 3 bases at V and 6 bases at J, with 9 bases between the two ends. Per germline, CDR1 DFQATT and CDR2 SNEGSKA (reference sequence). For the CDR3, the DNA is TGCAGTGCTAGCATAGGGCCCGAGCAGTACTTC. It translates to CSASIGPEQYF.

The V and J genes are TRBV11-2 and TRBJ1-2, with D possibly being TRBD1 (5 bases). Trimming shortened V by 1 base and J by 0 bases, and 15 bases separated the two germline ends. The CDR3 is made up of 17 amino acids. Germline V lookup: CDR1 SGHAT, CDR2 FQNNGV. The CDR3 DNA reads TGTGCCAGCAGCTTAGGGGGGAGGGCAGGCACTAACTATGGCTACACCTTC. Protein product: CASSLGGRAGTNYGYTF.

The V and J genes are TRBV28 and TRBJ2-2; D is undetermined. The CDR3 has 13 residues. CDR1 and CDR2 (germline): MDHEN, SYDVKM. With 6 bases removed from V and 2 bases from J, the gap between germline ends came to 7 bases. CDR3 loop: CASRQTNTGELFF. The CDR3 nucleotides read TGTGCCAGCAGACAGACAAACACCGGGGAGCTGTTTTTT.

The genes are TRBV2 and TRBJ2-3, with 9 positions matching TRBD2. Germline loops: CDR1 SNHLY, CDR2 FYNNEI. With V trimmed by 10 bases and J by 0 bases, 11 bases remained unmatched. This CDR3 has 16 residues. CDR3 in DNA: TGTGCCACCAAGCGGGGGGCCCGATCTAGCACAGATACGCAGTATTTT. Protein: CATKRGARSSTDTQYF.

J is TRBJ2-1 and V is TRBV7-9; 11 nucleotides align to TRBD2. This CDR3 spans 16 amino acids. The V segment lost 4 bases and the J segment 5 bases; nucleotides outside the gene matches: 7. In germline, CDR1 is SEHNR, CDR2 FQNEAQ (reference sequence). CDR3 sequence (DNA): TGTGCCAGCAGCTCTCTTCTAGCGGGGGGCCACAATGAGCAGTTCTTC. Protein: CASSSLLAGGHNEQFF.

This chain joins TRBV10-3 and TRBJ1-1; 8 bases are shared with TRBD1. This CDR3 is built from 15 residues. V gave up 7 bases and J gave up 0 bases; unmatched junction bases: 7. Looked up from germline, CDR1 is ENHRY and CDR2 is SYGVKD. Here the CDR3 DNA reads TGTGCCATCAACCGACAGGGGAGTATGAACACTGAAGCTTTCTTT. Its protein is CAINRQGSMNTEAFF.

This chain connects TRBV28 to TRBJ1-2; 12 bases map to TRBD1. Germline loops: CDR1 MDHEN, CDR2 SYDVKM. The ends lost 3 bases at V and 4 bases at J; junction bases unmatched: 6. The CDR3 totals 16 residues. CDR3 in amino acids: CASSFLRGQGAYGYTF. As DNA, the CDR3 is TGTGCCAGCAGTTTTTTACGGGGACAGGGGGCCTATGGCTACACCTTC.

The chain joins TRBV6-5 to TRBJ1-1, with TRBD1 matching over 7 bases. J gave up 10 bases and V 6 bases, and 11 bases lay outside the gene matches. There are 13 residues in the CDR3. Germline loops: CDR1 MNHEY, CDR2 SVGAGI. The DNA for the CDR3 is TGTGCCAGCAGGATAAGGGACAGCATAGGAGCTTTCTTT. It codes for CASRIRDSIGAFF.

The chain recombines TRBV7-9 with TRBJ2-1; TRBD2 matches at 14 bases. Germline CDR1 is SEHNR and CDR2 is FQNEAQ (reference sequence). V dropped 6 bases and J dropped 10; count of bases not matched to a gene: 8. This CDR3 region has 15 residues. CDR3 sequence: CASSFEGLAGEEQFF. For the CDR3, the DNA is TGTGCCAGCAGTTTTGAGGGACTAGCGGGAGAGGAGCAGTTCTTC.

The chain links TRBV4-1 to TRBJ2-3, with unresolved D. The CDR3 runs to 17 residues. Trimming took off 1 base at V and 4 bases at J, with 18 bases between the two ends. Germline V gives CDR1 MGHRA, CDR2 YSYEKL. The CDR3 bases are TGCGCCAGCAGCCAAGGGAGTGGGTATAGCCTCGCAGATACGCAGTATTTT. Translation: CASSQGSGYSLADTQYF.

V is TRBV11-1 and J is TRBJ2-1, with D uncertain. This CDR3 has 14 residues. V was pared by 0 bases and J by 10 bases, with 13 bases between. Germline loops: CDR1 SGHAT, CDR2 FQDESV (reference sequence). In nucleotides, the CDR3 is TGTGCCAGCAGCTTAGCGAGCCTTATGGGGGAGCAGTTCTTC. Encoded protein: CASSLASLMGEQFF.

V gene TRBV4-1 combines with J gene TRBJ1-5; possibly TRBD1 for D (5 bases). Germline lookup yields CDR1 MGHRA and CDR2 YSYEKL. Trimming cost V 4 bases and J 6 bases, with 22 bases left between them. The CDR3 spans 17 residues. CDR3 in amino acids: CASSPTRGGEGGQPQHF. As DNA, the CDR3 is TGCGCCAGCAGCCCGACGCGGGGGGGAGAGGGAGGTCAGCCCCAGCATTTT.

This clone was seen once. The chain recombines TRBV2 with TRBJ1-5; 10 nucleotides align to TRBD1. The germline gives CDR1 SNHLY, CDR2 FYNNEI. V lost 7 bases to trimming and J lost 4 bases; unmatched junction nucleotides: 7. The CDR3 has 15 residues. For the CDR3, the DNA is TGTGCCAGCAAGAACCGGACAGGGGGAAATCAGCCCCAGCATTTT. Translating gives CASKNRTGGNQPQHF.

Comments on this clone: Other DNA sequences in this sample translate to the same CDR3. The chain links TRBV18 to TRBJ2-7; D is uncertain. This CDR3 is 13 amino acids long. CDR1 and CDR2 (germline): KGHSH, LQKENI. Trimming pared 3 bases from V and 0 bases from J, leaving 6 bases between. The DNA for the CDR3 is TGTGCCAGCTCACCCCCTAGCTCCTACGAGCAGTACTTC. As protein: CASSPPSSYEQYF. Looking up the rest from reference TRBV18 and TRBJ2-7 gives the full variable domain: NAGVMQNPRHLVRRRGQEARLRCSPMKGHSHVYWYRQLPEEGLKFMVYLQKENIIDESGMPKERFSAEFPKEGPSILRIQQVVRGDSAAYFCASSPPSSYEQYFGPGTRLTVT.

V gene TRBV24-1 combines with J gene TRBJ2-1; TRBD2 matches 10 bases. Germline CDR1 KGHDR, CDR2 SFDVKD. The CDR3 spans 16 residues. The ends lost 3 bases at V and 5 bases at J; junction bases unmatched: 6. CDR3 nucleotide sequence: TGTGCCACCAGTGATGTCAGCGGGAGGGATAACAATGAGCAGTTCTTC. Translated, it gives CATSDVSGRDNNEQFF.